What follows describes a single TCR beta chain. This sample stems from a study of shared clonotypes between healthy human individuals. Profiled with immunoSEQ multiplex PCR; TCRdb holds only in-frame clones, not every one. The table has fewer than 2.5 million clones, 93% seen once. The TCR was taken from a man aged 18 to 29 in good health. Some clones in this sample may be carry-over from other donors' samples. Material for sequencing was naive CD4+ T cells from PBMCs. Subset given: CD45RA+ positively selected.

CDR3 protein: CASSLALRMNTEAFF. The CDR3 DNA is TGTGCCAGCAGCTTGGCCCTTCGGATGAACACTGAAGCTTTCTTT. The chain employs TRBV5-4 and TRBJ1-1; D gene unclear. Trimming left V 0 bases short and J 0 bases short, with 9 bases between. The CDR3 loop spans 15 amino acids. Germline V gives CDR1 SGHNT, CDR2 YYREEE (reference sequence).